These T cell receptor beta chains were read from a single sample in a study of T cell clones after liver transplantation. Some clones are missing from TCRdb's copy, which holds only in-frame ones; the method was immunoSEQ multiplex PCR. This sample has around 9,700 clones, with around 73% found just once. This specimen consisted of CD8+ T cells from blood, obtained at the 22-month timepoint. The receptors were sampled from a human patient who received a liver transplant. Some T cells may have originated in the graft donor. Each CDR3 is given with its conserved first and last residue. D genes are given only for firm matches. The size of a clone is reported for some rows only, either as once, few or many, or as a class for expanded clones.

abundance | j_gene | len | d_gene | v_gene | CDR3aa | CDR3nt
NA | TRBJ2-7 | 11 | NA | TRBV20-1 | CSSAAVYEQYF | TGCAGTTCCGCGGCGGTTTACGAGCAGTACTTC
NA | TRBJ2-7 | 15 | NA | TRBV6-6 | CASSYYREASYEQYF | TGTGCCAGCAGTTACTACAGGGAGGCCTCCTACGAGCAGTACTTC
NA | TRBJ2-5 | 14 | NA | TRBV7-3 | CASSRWGEQETQYF | TGTGCCAGCAGCCGTTGGGGGGAACAAGAGACCCAGTACTTC
NA | TRBJ1-4 | 15 | TRBD1 | TRBV11-1 | CASSLGDRHNEKLFF | TGTGCCAGCAGCTTAGGGGACAGACATAATGAAAAACTGTTTTTT
NA | TRBJ1-1 | 12 | NA | TRBV10-2 | CASTEGRVEAFF | TGCGCCAGCACCGAGGGGAGGGTTGAAGCTTTCTTT
NA | TRBJ2-7 | 13 | TRBD1 | TRBV13 | CASSIGQGYEQYF | TGTGCCAGCAGCATTGGACAGGGCTACGAGCAGTATTTC
NA | TRBJ2-3 | 12 | NA | TRBV7-6 | CASSSSTDTQYF | TGTGCCAGCAGCTCCAGCACAGATACGCAGTATTTT
few | TRBJ2-7 | 15 | TRBD1 | TRBV7-6 | CASSQDREKGYEQYF | TGTGCCAGCAGCCAGGACAGGGAAAAGGGCTACGAGCAGTACTTC
NA | TRBJ2-7 | 13 | TRBD1 | TRBV27 | CASSLGQSYEQYF | TGTGCCAGCAGTTTGGGACAGTCCTACGAGCAGTACTTC
NA | TRBJ1-5 | 14 | NA | TRBV7-4 | CASSDTGSNQPQHF | TGTGCCAGCAGCGATACAGGGAGCAATCAGCCCCAGCATTTT
NA | TRBJ2-1 | 15 | NA | TRBV28 | CASSRTELGINEQFF | TGTGCCAGCAGTAGGACGGAACTGGGGATCAATGAGCAGTTCTTC
NA | TRBJ2-3 | 14 | TRBD2 | TRBV28 | CASSPGGGRDTQYF | TGTGCCAGCAGCCCCGGGGGGGGAAGGGATACGCAGTATTTT